This T cell receptor (beta chain) was sequenced in a study of OX40 agonist ivuxolimab in advanced cancers. The data were produced by immunoSEQ multiplex PCR, yet TCRdb's version contains in-frame clones alone and is incomplete. The sample consists of around 69,000 clones, 70% to 85% of them appearing once. After removal of 2 bases from V and 7 bases from J, the junction contained 4 bases not matched to a gene. Germline lookup yields CDR1 SGHTA and CDR2 FQGNSA. This CDR3 is 14 amino acids long. This clonotype was sampled from an adult with an advanced solid tumor such as melanoma, head and neck, liver or kidney cancer. The chain joins TRBV7-2 to TRBJ1-5; 8 nucleotides agree with TRBD1. The sample consisted of CD4+ or CD8+ T cells sorted from blood, taken in a trial of the OX40 agonist ivuxolimab. Here the CDR3 DNA reads TGTGCCAGCAGCTTAACAGGACAGGGCCAGCCCCAGCATTTT. Its protein product is CASSLTGQGQPQHF.